The 7 T cell receptor beta chains given below trace back to one sample, sequenced in a study of T-cell memory formation after mild COVID-19. TCRdb redid the calling of the 5' RACE reads with MiXCR, one entry per CDR3 protein. Of about 90,000 distinct CDR3 sequences listed, approximately 13% are singletons. Sequencing was carried out using PBMCs or a T cell subset sorted from them (not recorded which). The receptor set was obtained from an adult woman who had mild COVID-19 (a few samples of this study predate the infection). Cell type and time point are not known.

The V and J genes are TRBV7-9 and TRBJ2-7; D may be TRBD2 (6 bases). Germline assignment: CDR1 SEHNR and CDR2 FQNEAQ (reference sequence). The CDR3 has 15 residues. V lost 2 bases and J lost 2, with 13 bases in between. CDR3 in amino acids: CASSLSPGGAYEQYF. The CDR3 coding sequence is TGTGCCAGCAGCTTATCTCCCGGGGGTGCCTACGAGCAGTACTTC.

The rearrangement uses TRBV4-1 and TRBJ2-7; 7 nucleotides align to TRBD2. The CDR3 loop spans 11 amino acids. With V trimmed by 9 bases and J by 12 bases, 11 bases remained unmatched. Germline CDR1 and CDR2: MGHRA and YSYEKL. CDR3 residues: CASPRGRAGYF. CDR3 nucleotides: TGCGCCAGTCCACGGGGGAGGGCTGGGTACTTC.

The chain couples TRBV5-6 to TRBJ2-7; D assignment may be TRBD1 or TRBD2 (6 bases each). There are 14 residues in the CDR3. CDR1 and CDR2 (germline): SGHDT, YYEEEE. The V and J ends lost 7 bases and 5 bases respectively, with 19 bases between them. CDR3: CASSRIRGVDEQYF. For the CDR3, the DNA is TGTGCCAGCTCCAGAATAAGGGGGGTCGACGAGCAGTACTTC.

The V gene is TRBV7-9, the J gene TRBJ2-1; D gene uncertain. V lost 5 bases and J lost 5, with 10 bases in between. Germline V gives CDR1 SEHNR, CDR2 FQNEAQ (reference sequence). The CDR3 has 13 residues. The CDR3 DNA reads as TGTGCCAGCAGCCCCCGGGTTGACAATGAGCAGTTCTTC. This translates into CASSPRVDNEQFF.

Only a few counts were recorded for this clonotype. The gene calls are TRBV7-6 and TRBJ2-3; no reliable D call. Germline values: CDR1 SGHVS, CDR2 FNYEAQ. CDR3 length: 12 residues. The V and J ends lost 5 bases and 4 bases respectively, with 7 bases between them. This CDR3 reads CASSRDSDTQYF. CDR3 DNA: TGTGCCAGCAGCAGAGACTCAGATACGCAGTATTTT.

The chain links TRBV6-5 to TRBJ1-1; the match to TRBD1 covers 9 bases. Per germline, CDR1 MNHEY and CDR2 SVGAGI. Unmatched junction bases numbered 12, after V lost 2 bases and J lost 5 bases. The CDR3 consists of 17 residues. Written as DNA, the CDR3 is TGTGCCAGCAGTTACCCACCGGGACAGGGCGTGGGAACTGAAGCTTTCTTT. It translates to CASSYPPGQGVGTEAFF.

This clonotype was detected only a few times. The rearrangement joins TRBV7-2 to TRBJ2-4, with D hard to call. Germline-derived CDR1 and CDR2 are SGHTA and FQGNSA. V was shortened by 5 bases and J by 0 bases, with 17 bases between the two germline ends. The CDR3 contains 17 residues. CDR3 protein: CASSVEVLDLAKNIQYF. CDR3 sequence (DNA): TGTGCCAGCAGCGTTGAGGTCTTGGACCTAGCCAAAAACATTCAGTACTTC.